The present T cell receptor (beta chain) was sequenced within a study of post-analysis software for immune sequencing data. Looking at the study overall: Included courses were relapsing-remitting and secondary progressive multiple sclerosis; progressive-relapsing multiple sclerosis was also included.

Per germline, CDR1 SGDLS and CDR2 YYNGEE. V lost 0 bases, J lost 1 base, and 4 bases lay in between. The CDR3 length is 14 residues. Each TCR beta cDNA library carried unique molecular identifiers. One entry per CDR3 protein results from TCRdb running MiXCR on the PCR reads. The top ten hold about an eighth of the sample, which has about 400,000 distinct CDR3 sequences, roughly 35% seen once. About this clonotype: Its matching antigen is unknown.

General study results and limits: The F measure placed samples prepared in the same batch into strongly shared clusters. Higher frequency in patients than in controls was seen for five TRBV segments, with TRBV5-6, TRBV5-1 and TRBV20-1 among them. For normalized Chao1 diversity, multiple sclerosis patients scored significantly lower than controls did.

The chain combines TRBV9 with TRBJ2-2; D gene uncertain. The sample comprised blood. The sequence was obtained from a girl aged 10-17 years with multiple sclerosis. The CDR3 DNA reads TGTGCCAGCAGCGTAGAAGGGAACACCGGGGAGCTGTTTTTT. The encoded protein is CASSVEGNTGELFF.